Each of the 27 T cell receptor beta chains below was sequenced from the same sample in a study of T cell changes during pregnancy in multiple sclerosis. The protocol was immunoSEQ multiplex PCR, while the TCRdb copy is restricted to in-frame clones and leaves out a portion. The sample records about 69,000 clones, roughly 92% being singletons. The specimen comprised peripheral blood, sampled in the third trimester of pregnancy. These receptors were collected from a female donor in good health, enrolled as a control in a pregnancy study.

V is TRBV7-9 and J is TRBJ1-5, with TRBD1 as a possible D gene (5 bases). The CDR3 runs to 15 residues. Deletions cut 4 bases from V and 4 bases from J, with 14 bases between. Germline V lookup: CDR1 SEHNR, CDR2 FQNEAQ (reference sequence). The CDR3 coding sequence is TGTGCCAGCAGCTCTTCCGGGACTGTAAATCAGCCCCAGCATTTT. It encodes CASSSSGTVNQPQHF.

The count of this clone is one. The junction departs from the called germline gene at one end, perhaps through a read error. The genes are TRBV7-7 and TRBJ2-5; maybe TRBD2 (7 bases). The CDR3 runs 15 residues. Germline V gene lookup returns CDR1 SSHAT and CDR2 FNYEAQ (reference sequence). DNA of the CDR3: TGTGCTAGCAGCTCCCTGGGGGGGCCTGAAGAGACCCAGTACTTC. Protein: CASSSLGGPEETQYF.

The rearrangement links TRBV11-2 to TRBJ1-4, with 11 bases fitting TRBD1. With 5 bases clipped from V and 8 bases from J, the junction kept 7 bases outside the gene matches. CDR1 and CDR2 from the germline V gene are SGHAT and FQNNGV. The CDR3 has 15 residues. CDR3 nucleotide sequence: TGTGCCAGCAGCCTTGGGACAGGGGGTCGGGAAAAACTGTTTTTT. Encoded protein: CASSLGTGGREKLFF.

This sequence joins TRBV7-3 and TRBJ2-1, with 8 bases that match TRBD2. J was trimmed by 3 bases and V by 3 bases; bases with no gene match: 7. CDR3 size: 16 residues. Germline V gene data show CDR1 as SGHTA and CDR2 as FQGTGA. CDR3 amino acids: CASSFSGVISYNEQFF. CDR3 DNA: TGTGCCAGCAGCTTTAGCGGGGTCATTAGCTACAATGAGCAGTTCTTC.

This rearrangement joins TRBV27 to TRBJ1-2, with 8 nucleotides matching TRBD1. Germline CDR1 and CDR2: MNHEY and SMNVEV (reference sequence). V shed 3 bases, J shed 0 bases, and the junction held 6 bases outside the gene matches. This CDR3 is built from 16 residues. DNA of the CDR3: TGTGCCAGCAGTTTCAATTCCAGGGGGCCTAACTATGGCTACACCTTC. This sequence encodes CASSFNSRGPNYGYTF.

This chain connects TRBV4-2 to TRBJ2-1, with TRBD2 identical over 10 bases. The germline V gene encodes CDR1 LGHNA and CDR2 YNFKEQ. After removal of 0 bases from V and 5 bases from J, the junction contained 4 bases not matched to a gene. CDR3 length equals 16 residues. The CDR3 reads CASSQESGRAHNEQFF. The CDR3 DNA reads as TGTGCCAGCAGCCAAGAAAGCGGGAGGGCCCACAATGAGCAGTTCTTC.

CDR3 sequence: CASSLRGSGANVLTF. The DNA of the CDR3 is TGCGCCAGCAGCTTGAGGGGGTCTGGGGCCAACGTCCTGACTTTC. The chain combines TRBV5-1 with TRBJ2-6; D perhaps matches TRBD1 (6 bases). The length of the CDR3 is 15 residues. V was pared by 1 base and J by 1 base, with 6 bases between. Germline assignment: CDR1 SGHRS and CDR2 YFSETQ.

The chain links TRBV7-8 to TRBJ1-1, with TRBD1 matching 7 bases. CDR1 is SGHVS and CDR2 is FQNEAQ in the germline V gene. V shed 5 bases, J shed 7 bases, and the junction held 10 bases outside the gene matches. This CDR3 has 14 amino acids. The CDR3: CASSVTGTAYEAFF. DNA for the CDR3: TGTGCCAGCAGCGTGACCGGGACAGCCTATGAAGCTTTCTTT.

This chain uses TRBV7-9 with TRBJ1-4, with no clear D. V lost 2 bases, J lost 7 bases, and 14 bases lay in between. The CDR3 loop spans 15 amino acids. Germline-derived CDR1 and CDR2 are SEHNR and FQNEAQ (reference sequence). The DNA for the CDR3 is TGTGCCAGCAGCTTATTGGGTGGAGTCGGTGAAAAACTGTTTTTT. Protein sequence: CASSLLGGVGEKLFF.

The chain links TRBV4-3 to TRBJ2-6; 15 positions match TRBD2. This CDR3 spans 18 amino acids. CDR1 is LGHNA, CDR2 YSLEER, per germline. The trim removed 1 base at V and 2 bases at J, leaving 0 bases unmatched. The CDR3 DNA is TGCGCCAGCAGCCAAGGGACTAGCGGGAGGGCTGGGGCCAACGTCCTGACTTTC. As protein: CASSQGTSGRAGANVLTF.

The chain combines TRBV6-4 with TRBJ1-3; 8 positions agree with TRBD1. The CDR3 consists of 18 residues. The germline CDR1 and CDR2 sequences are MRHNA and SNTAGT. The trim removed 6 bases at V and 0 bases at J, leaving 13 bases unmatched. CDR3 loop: CASSAGGRTGSSGNTIYF. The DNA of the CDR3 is TGTGCCAGCAGCGCAGGGGGACGGACAGGGAGCTCTGGAAACACCATATATTTT.

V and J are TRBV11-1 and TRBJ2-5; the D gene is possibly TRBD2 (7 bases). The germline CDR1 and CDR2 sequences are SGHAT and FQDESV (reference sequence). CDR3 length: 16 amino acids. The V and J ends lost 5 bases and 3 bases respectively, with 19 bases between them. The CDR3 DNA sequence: TGTGCCAGCAGCACCCGGACTAGAGGGGGAGAAGAGACCCAGTACTTC. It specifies CASSTRTRGGEETQYF.

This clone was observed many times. The CDR3 nucleotides are TGCGCCAGCAGCCCGACTTGGGGGGAGGGCAATCAGCCCCAGCATTTT. Its protein product is CASSPTWGEGNQPQHF. J is TRBJ1-5 and V is TRBV4-3; TRBD1 might be the D (5 bases). The CDR3 has 16 amino acids. Trimming left V 4 bases short and J 2 bases short, with 15 bases between. CDR1 LGHNA and CDR2 YSLEER come from the germline V gene.

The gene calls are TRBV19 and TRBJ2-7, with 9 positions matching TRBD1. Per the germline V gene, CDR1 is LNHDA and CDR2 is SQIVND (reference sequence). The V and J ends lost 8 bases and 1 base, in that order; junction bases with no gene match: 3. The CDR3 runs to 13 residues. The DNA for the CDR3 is TGTGCCAGTGGACAGGGGCTGTCCTACGAGCAGTACTTC. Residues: CASGQGLSYEQYF.

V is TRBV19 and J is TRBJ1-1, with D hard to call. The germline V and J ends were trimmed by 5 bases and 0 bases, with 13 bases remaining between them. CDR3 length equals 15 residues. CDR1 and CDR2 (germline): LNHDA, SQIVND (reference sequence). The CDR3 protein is CASSPTIGVNTEAFF. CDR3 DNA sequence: TGTGCCAGTAGTCCGACGATAGGAGTGAACACTGAAGCTTTCTTT.

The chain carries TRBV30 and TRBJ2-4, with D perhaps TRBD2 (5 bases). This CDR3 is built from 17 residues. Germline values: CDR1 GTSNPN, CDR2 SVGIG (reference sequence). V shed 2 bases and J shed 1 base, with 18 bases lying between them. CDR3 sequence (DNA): TGTGCCTGGAGTCCCAGCGGTGCGCCGACGGCCAAAAACATTCAGTACTTC. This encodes CAWSPSGAPTAKNIQYF.

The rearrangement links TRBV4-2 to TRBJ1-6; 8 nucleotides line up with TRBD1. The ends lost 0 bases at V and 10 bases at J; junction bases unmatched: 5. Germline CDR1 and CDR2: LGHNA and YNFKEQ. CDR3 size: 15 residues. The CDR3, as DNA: TGTGCCAGCAGCCAAGACCAGGGGGCAAGGTCACCCCTCCACTTT. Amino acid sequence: CASSQDQGARSPLHF.

The CDR3 loop reads CASYGTGGSQYF. The DNA for the CDR3 is TGTGCCAGCTATGGGACAGGGGGATCCCAGTACTTC. The V gene is TRBV2, the J gene TRBJ2-5; TRBD1 matches 11 bases. The CDR3 contains 12 residues. The V and J ends lost 8 bases and 9 bases, in that order; junction bases with no gene match: 5. Germline CDR1 and CDR2: SNHLY and FYNNEI. Drawing the rest from reference TRBV2 and TRBJ2-5, the complete variable domain is EPEVTQTPSHQVTQMGQEVILRCVPISNHLYFYWYRQILGQKVEFLVSFYNNEISEKSEIFDDQFSVERPDGSNFTLKIRSTKLEDSAMYFCASYGTGGSQYFGPGTRLLVL.

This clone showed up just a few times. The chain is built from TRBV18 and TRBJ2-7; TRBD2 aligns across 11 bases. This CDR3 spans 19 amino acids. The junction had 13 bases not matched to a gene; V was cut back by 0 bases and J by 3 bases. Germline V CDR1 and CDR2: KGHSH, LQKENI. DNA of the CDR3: TGTGCCAGCTCACCACCGTTTGGCGGGACTAGCGGAGCCCTCTACGAGCAGTACTTC. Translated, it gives CASSPPFGGTSGALYEQYF. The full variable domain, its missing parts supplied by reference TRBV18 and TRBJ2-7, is NAGVMQNPRHLVRRRGQEARLRCSPMKGHSHVYWYRQLPEEGLKFMVYLQKENIIDESGMPKERFSAEFPKEGPSILRIQQVVRGDSAAYFCASSPPFGGTSGALYEQYFGPGTRLTVT.

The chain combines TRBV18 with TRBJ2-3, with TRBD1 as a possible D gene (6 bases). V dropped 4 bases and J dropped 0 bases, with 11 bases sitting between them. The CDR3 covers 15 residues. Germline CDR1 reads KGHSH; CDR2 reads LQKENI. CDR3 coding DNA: TGTGCCAGCTCACTACTGAGGGGGAGCACAGATACGCAGTATTTT. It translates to CASSLLRGSTDTQYF.

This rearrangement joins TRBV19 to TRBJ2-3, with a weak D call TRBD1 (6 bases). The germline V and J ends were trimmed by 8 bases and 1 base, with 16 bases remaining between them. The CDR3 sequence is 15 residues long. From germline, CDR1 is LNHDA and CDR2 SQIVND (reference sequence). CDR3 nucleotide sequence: TGTGCCAGTCTTCCCAGGCAGGGGCGCACAGATACGCAGTATTTT. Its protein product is CASLPRQGRTDTQYF.

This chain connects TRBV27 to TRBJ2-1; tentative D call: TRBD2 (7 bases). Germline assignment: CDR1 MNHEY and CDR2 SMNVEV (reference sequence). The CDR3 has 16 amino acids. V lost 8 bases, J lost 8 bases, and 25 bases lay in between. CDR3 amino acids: CASPSGRQRGGDEQFF. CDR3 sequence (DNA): TGTGCCAGCCCCTCGGGGCGCCAAAGAGGGGGGGATGAGCAGTTCTTC.

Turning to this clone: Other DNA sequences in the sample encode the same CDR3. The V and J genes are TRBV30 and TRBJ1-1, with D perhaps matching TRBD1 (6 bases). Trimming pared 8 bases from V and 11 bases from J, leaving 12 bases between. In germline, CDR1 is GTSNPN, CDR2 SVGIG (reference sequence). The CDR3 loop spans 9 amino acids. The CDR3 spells CAGQGLAFF. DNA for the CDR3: TGTGCCGGGCAGGGGTTGGCTTTCTTT.

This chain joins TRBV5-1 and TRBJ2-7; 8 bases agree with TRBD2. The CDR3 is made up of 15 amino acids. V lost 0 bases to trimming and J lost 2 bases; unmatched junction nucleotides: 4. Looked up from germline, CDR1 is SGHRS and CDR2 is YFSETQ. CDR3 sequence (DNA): TGCGCCAGCAGCTTGGGGCTAGCGGGCACCTACGAGCAGTACTTC. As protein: CASSLGLAGTYEQYF.

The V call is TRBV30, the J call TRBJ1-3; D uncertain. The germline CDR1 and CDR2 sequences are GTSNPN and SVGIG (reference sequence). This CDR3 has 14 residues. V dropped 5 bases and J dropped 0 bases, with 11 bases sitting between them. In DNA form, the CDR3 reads TGTGCCTGGGAGGGCAGCTTCTCTGGAAACACCATATATTTT. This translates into CAWEGSFSGNTIYF.

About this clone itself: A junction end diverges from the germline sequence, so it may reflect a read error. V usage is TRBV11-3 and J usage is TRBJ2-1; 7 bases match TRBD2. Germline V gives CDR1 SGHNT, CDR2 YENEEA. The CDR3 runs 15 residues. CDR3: CASSFRGLSSNEQFF. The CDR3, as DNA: TGTGCCAGCAGCTTTCGGGGACTATCCTCCAATGAGCAGTTCTTC.

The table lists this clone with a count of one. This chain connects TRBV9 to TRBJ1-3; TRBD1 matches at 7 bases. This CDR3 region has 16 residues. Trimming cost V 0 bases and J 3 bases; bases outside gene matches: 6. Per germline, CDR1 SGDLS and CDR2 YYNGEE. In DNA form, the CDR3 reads TGTGCCAGCAGCGTAGAAAGGGACAGCATTGGAAACACCATATATTTT. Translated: CASSVERDSIGNTIYF.